This T cell receptor beta chain was profiled in a study of T cell responses to AZD1222 COVID-19 vaccine. Trimming stripped 1 base from V and 7 bases from J, with 13 bases between. The CDR3 consists of 14 residues. Germline CDR1 LNHNV, CDR2 YYDKDF (reference sequence). Using immunoSEQ multiplex PCR, the repertoire was profiled, and TCRdb retains in-frame clones only, with some absent. In the table there are roughly 150,000 clones, approximately 88% of which are singletons. The clonotype was recovered from an adult in good health. This chain joins TRBV15 and TRBJ1-2; D ambiguous. The sequenced sample was peripheral blood, obtained on day 0 of AZD1222 vaccination. The CDR3 sequence: CATSRVGPAAGYTF. CDR3 bases: TGTGCCACCAGCAGAGTGGGCCCTGCGGCTGGCTACACCTTC.